This record covers a single T cell receptor beta chain. What it recognizes is unknown. This record comes from a study of cytomegalovirus exposure and HLA in healthy donors. Study outcomes and limitations: Later work found most CMV-associated TCR beta chains apparently HLA-restricted.

V was cut by 2 bases and J by 8 bases, with 13 bases left in between. Germline V CDR1 and CDR2: SNHLY, FYNNEI. The CDR3 runs 14 residues. Primers for the PCR totalled 60 Vbeta and 13 Jbeta. Sequencing was performed with immunoSEQ multiplex PCR; in TCRdb, only in-frame clones are kept and a portion is missing. The sample has around 130,000 clones, 75% to 85% seen once; the top ten hold 2.5% to 3%. The chain couples TRBV2 to TRBJ1-5; D not certain. Material: PBMCs. The origin of this receptor is a woman younger than 30 in good health and CMV-seropositive. The CDR3, as DNA: TGTGCCAGCAGTGAACGTTGGCAGGCAGAGCCCCAGCATTTT. Translated: CASSERWQAEPQHF.